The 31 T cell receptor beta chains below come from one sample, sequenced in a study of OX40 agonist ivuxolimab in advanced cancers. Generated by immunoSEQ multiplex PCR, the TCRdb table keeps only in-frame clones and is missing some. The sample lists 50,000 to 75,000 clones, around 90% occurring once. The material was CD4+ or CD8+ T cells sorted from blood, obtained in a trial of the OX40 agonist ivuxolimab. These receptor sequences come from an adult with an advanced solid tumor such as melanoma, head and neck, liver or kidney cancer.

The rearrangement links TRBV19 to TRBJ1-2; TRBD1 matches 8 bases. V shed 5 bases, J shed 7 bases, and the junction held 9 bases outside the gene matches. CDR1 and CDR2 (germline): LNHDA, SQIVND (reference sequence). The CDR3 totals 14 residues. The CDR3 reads CASSPTTGEAGYTF. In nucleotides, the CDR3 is TGTGCCAGTAGTCCCACGACAGGGGAGGCTGGCTACACCTTC.

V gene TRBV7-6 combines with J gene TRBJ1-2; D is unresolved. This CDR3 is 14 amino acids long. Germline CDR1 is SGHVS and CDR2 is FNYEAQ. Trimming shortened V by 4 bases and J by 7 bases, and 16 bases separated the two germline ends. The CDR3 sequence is CASSSNPPGSGYTF. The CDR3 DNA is TGTGCCAGCAGCTCAAATCCGCCGGGCAGTGGCTACACCTTC.

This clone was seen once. CDR3 nucleotide sequence: TGTGCCAGCAGCTTGGGGGTGCTCTATGGCTACACCTTC. Amino acids: CASSLGVLYGYTF. The chain recombines TRBV5-6 with TRBJ1-2, with D uncertain. Germline V gene data show CDR1 as SGHDT and CDR2 as YYEEEE. V lost 0 bases and J 4 bases, leaving 7 bases between the germline ends. This CDR3 spans 13 amino acids.

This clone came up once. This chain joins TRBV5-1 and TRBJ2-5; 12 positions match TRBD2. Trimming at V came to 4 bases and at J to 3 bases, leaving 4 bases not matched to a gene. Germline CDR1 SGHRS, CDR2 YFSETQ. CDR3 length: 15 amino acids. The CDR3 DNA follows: TGCGCCAGCAGCCCAAGGACTAGCGGGGAAGAGACCCAGTACTTC. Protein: CASSPRTSGEETQYF.

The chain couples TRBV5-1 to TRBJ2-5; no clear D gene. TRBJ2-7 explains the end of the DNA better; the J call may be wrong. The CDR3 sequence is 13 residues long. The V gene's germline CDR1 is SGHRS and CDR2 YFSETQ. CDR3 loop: CASSPASAYEQYF. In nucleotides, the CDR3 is TGCGCCAGCAGCCCGGCCTCGGCCTACGAGCAGTACTTC.

This chain's CDR3 is CASSVAATRETQYF. The CDR3 region has the DNA TGTGCCAGCAGCGTAGCCGCTACACGCGAGACCCAGTACTTC. J is TRBJ2-5 and V is TRBV9; D gene unclear. Per germline, CDR1 SGDLS and CDR2 YYNGEE. This CDR3 has 14 residues. Trimming cost V 0 bases and J 5 bases, with 11 bases left between them.

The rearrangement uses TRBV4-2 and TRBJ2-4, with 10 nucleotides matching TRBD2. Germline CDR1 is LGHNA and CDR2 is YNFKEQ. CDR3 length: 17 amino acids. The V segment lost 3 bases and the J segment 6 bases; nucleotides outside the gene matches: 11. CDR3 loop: CASSQAGTSDHLNIQYF. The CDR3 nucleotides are TGTGCCAGCAGCCAGGCTGGGACTAGCGATCATCTAAACATTCAGTACTTC.

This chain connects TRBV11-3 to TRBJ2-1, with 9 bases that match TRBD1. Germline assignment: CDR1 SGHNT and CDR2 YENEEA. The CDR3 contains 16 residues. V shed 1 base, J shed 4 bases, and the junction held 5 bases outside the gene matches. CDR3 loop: CASSLVLTGGYNEQFF. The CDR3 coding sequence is TGTGCCAGCAGCTTAGTTCTGACAGGGGGTTACAATGAGCAGTTCTTC.

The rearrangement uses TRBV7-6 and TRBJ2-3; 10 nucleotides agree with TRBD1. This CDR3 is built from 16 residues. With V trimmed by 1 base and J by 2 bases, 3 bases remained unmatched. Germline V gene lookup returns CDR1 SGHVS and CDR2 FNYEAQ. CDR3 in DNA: TGTGCCAGCAGCTTAGGGACAGGGGGTCACACAGATACGCAGTATTTT. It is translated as CASSLGTGGHTDTQYF.

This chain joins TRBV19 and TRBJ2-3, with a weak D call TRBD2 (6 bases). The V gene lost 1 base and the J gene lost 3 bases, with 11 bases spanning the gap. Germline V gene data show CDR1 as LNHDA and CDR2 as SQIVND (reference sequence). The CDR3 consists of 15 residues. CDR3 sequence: CASSIGPGRTDTQYF. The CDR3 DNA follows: TGTGCCAGTAGTATAGGACCAGGGAGGACAGATACGCAGTATTTT.

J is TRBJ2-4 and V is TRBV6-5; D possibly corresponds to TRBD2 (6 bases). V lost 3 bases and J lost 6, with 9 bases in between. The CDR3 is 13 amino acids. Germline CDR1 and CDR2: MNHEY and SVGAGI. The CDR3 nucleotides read TGTGCCAGCAGTTATCAGGGAGGAAACATTCAGTACTTC. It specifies CASSYQGGNIQYF.

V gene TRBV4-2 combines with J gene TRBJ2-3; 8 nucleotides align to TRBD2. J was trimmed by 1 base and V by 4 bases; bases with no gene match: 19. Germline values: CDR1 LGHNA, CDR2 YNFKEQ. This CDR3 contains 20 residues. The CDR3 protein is CASSPTPGLVGGAGTDTQYF. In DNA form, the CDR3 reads TGTGCCAGCAGCCCTACCCCGGGACTAGTGGGAGGAGCCGGCACAGATACGCAGTATTTT.

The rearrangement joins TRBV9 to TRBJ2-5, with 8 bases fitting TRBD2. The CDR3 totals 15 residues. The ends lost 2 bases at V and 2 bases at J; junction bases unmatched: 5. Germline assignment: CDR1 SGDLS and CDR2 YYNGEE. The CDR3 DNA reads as TGTGCCAGCAGCGTCGGGGGGGGTTCACAAGAGACCCAGTACTTC. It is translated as CASSVGGGSQETQYF.

DNA of the CDR3: TGTGCCAGCAGTCCTAGCGGGAGGGTAGGCTACGAGCAGTACTTC. It specifies CASSPSGRVGYEQYF. The rearrangement uses TRBV6-1 and TRBJ2-7; 12 bases match TRBD2. V shed 5 bases, J shed 3 bases, and the junction held 5 bases outside the gene matches. This CDR3 region has 15 residues. The germline gives CDR1 MNHNS, CDR2 SASEGT.

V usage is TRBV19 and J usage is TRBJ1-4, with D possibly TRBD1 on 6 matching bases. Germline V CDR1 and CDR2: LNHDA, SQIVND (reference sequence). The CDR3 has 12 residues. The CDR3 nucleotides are TGTGCAACCCGCGGGACACATGAAAAACTGTTTTTT. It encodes CATRGTHEKLFF.

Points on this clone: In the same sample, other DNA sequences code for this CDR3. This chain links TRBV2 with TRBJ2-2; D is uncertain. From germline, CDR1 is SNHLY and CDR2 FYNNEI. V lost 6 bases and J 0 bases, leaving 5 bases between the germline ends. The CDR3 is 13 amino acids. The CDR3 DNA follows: TGTGCCAGCAGGGGTTCGAACACCGGGGAGCTGTTTTTT. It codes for CASRGSNTGELFF.

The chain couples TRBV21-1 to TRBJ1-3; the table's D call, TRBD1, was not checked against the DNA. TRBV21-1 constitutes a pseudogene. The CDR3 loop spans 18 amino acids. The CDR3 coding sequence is TGTGCCAGCAGCAAAGCGGGGCAAATGGCCTTTCGCGGAAACACCATATATTTT. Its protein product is CASSKAGQMAFRGNTIYF.

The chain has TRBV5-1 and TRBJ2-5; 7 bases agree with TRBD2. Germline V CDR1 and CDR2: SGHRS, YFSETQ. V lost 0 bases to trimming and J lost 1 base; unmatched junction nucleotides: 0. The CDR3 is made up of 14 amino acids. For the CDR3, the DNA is TGCGCCAGCAGCTTGGGGGGGGGCCAAGAGACCCAGTACTTC. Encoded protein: CASSLGGGQETQYF.

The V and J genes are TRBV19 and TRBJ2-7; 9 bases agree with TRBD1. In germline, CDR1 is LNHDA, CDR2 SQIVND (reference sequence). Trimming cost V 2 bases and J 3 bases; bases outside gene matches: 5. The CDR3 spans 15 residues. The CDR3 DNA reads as TGTGCCAGTAGTATACGGACAGGGGTAAACTACGAGCAGTACTTC. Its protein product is CASSIRTGVNYEQYF.

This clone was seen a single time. The CDR3 coding sequence is TGTGCCAGCAGCTTAGACCTTTCAACCGGGGAGCTGTTTTTT. Protein sequence: CASSLDLSTGELFF. J is TRBJ2-2 and V is TRBV11-3; the D is unclear. Trimming stripped 0 bases from V and 5 bases from J, with 7 bases between. Germline CDR1 is SGHNT and CDR2 is YENEEA. The CDR3 covers 14 residues.

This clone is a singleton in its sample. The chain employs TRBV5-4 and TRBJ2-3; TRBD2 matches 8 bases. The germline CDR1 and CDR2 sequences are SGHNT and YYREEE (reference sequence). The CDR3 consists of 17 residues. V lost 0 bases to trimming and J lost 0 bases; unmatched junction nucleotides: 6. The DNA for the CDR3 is TGTGCCAGCAGCTTGGCCGGACTAGCCGGGAGCACAGATACGCAGTATTTT. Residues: CASSLAGLAGSTDTQYF.

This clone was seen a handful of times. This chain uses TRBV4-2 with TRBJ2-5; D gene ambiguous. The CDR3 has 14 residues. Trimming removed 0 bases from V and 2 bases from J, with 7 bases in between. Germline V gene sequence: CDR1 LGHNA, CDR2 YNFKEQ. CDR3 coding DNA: TGTGCCAGCAGCCAAGATACACTTCAAGAGACCCAGTACTTC. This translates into CASSQDTLQETQYF.

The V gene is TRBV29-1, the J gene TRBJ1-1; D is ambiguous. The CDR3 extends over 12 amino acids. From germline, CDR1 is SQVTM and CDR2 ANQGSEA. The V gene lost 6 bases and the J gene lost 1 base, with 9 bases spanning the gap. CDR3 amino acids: CSVAGPNTEAFF. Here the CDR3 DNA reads TGCAGCGTGGCAGGACCGAACACTGAAGCTTTCTTT. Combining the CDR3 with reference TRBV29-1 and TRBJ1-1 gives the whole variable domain SAVISQKPSRDICQRGTSLTIQCQVDSQVTMMFWYRQQPGQSLTLIATANQGSEATYESGFVIDKFPISRPNLTFSTLTVSNMSPEDSSIYLCSVAGPNTEAFFGQGTRLTVV.

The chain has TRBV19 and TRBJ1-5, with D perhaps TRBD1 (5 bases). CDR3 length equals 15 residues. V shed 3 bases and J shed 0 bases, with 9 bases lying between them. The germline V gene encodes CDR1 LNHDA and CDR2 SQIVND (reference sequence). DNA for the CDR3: TGTGCCAGTAGTATGGACACAAATAGCAATCAGCCCCAGCATTTT. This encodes CASSMDTNSNQPQHF.

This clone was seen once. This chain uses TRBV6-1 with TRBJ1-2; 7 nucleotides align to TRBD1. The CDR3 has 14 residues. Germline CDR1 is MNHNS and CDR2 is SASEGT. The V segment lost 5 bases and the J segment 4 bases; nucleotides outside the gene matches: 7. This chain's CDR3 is CASSQPDRSYGYTF. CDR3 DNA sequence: TGTGCCAGCAGTCAACCGGACAGGAGCTATGGCTACACCTTC.

CDR3 DNA: TGTGCCAGCAGCCAACGGGACAGGGGCGGGCAAGAGACCCAGTACTTC. Its translation: CASSQRDRGGQETQYF. V and J are TRBV7-6 and TRBJ2-5; 10 bases are shared with TRBD1. Germline trimming cut 5 bases from V and 2 bases from J; bases unmatched to any gene: 8. The CDR3 covers 16 residues. The V gene's germline CDR1 is SGHVS and CDR2 FNYEAQ.

CDR3 DNA: TGTGCCACCACGGCGACAGGGACCGGGGAGCTGTTTTTT. Amino acid sequence: CATTATGTGELFF. The chain recombines TRBV6-6 with TRBJ2-2, with 7 bases aligning to TRBD1. Germline trimming cut 10 bases from V and 5 bases from J; bases unmatched to any gene: 7. CDR1 is MNHNY and CDR2 is SVGAGI in the germline V gene (reference sequence). CDR3 length equals 13 residues.

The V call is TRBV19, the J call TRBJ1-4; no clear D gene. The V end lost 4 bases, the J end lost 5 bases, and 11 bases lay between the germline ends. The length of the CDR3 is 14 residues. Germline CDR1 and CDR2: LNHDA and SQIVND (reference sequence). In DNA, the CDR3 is TGTGCCAGTAGTAGTCGGACGGGGAATGAAAAACTGTTTTTT. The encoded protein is CASSSRTGNEKLFF.

CDR3 loop: CASSLAATNEKLFF. The CDR3 DNA sequence: TGCGCCAGCAGCTTGGCTGCAACTAATGAAAAACTGTTTTTT. J is TRBJ1-4 and V is TRBV5-1; D unclear. The CDR3 sequence is 14 residues long. CDR1 SGHRS and CDR2 YFSETQ come from the germline V gene. With 0 bases removed from V and 0 bases from J, the gap between germline ends came to 3 bases.

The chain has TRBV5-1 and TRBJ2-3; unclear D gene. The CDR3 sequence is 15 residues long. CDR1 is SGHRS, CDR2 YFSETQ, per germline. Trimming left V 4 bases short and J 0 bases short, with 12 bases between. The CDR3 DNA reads TGCGCCAGCAGCACCCGTACTACTAGCACAGATACGCAGTATTTT. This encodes CASSTRTTSTDTQYF.

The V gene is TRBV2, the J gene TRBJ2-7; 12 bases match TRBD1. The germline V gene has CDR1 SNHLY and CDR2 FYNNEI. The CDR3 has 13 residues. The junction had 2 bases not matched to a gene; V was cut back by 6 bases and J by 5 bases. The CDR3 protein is CASRGTGGHEQYF. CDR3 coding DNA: TGTGCCAGCAGAGGGACAGGGGGCCACGAGCAGTACTTC.